This T cell receptor beta chain was captured by sequencing in a study of T cell clonality in common variable immunodeficiency. The CDR3 spans 15 residues. Germline CDR1 LNHDA, CDR2 SQIVND (reference sequence). The J segment lost 7 bases and the V segment lost 5 bases, leaving 9 bases of the junction unmatched. The repertoire was sequenced with immunoSEQ multiplex PCR; TCRdb's copy has only in-frame clones and lacks some. The sample contains around 45,000 clones, none occurring once; about 6% lies in the top ten. There are many counts of this clone. The missing CDR3 end, 3 residues past where the read stops, is filled in from the germline J gene.

The sequenced sample consisted of peripheral blood mononuclear cells. This chain connects TRBV19 to TRBJ2-1; 9 nucleotides match TRBD1. This receptor was identified in a person between 18 and 75 years old in good health. Partial CDR3 DNA: TGTGCCAGTAGTCCCCCCGGACAGGGGTGGAATGAG. Translated, it gives CASSPPGQGWNE. The full CDR3 reads CASSPPGQGWNEQFF. Together with reference TRBV19 and TRBJ2-1, the CDR3 gives the full variable domain: DGGITQSPKYLFRKEGQNVTLSCEQNLNHDAMYWYRQDPGQGLRLIYYSQIVNDFQKGDIAEGYSVSREKKESFPLTVTSAQKNPTAFYLCASSPPGQGWNEQFFGPGTRLTVL.